The present TCR beta chain was sequenced within a study of shared clonotypes between healthy human individuals. Study-level results: Shared across four donors were roughly 5.3% of the naive CD4 clonotypes.

The naive CD8 subset, CD45RO-negative cells positively selected for CCR7, excluded terminally differentiated effector memory CD45RA+ cells. Caucasian adults living in Nashville, Tennessee, provided all samples. To note about this clone: Its antigen is undetermined.

This CDR3 is built from 12 residues. CDR1 and CDR2 (germline): SEHNR, FQNEAQ (reference sequence). The ends were cut back, 7 bases at V and 6 bases at J, with 9 bases in the middle. Data came from immunoSEQ multiplex PCR; TCRdb stores just in-frame clones and leaves some out. The sample has roughly 770,000 clones, about 96% seen once. The sample comprised naive CD8+ T cells sorted from blood. The chain is built from TRBV7-9 and TRBJ2-2; the D gene is possibly TRBD2 (5 bases). This TCR came from a man between 25 and 39 years old in good health. The CDR3 protein is CASTLDSGELFF. The CDR3 DNA is TGTGCCAGCACCCTGGACTCCGGGGAGCTGTTTTTT.